The 14 T cell receptor beta chains listed next were all sequenced from one sample in a study of blood T cells in healthy people across ages. Primers used in a second PCR of roughly 6 to 12 cycles were a sample-barcoded 5' primer and a J-beta primer mix. Each CDR3 protein gets one entry after TCRdb re-called the 5' RACE reads with MiXCR. The repertoire holds around 820,000 distinct CDR3 sequences, 25% seen once, with approximately 4% in the top ten. The sample also formed part of further work on T cells of mothers and their children.

What was sequenced was blood. These receptor sequences come from a boy younger than 18 in good health.

Turning to this clonotype: An end of the junction differs from the germline gene, which may be a read error. The chain couples TRBV7-6 to TRBJ2-3; 7 positions match TRBD1. Germline CDR1 reads SGHVS; CDR2 reads FNYEAQ. The CDR3 covers 15 residues. The CDR3 region is CASSLEQGSTDTQYF. The CDR3 DNA reads as TGTGCCAGCAGCTTAGAACAGGGGAGCACGGATACGCAGTATTTT.

This chain uses TRBV4-1 with TRBJ1-1; D not certain. Trimming shortened V by 2 bases and J by 2 bases, and 9 bases separated the two germline ends. The V gene's germline CDR1 is MGHRA and CDR2 YSYEKL. CDR3 size: 14 residues. The chain's CDR3 is CASSQYRLNTEAFF. The CDR3, as DNA: TGCGCCAGCAGCCAATATCGCCTCAACACTGAAGCTTTCTTT.

This clonotype was observed at least ten times. The CDR3 coding sequence is TGTGCCAGCAGTCCTCGACTAGCGGGAGGGCCGGGAGGAGAGACCCAGTACTTC. Translated, it gives CASSPRLAGGPGGETQYF. The chain has TRBV6-2 or TRBV6-3 and TRBJ2-5; 14 nucleotides align to TRBD2. Germline V CDR1 and CDR2: MNHEY, SVGEGT. The CDR3 spans 18 residues. V was clipped by 5 bases and J by 4 bases; unmatched bases: 12.

This clonotype has only a few counts. The genes are TRBV24-1 and TRBJ2-1, with 7 positions matching TRBD2. This CDR3 is built from 16 residues. Germline CDR1 reads KGHDR; CDR2 reads SFDVKD. V shed 6 bases and J 3 bases; nucleotides not matched to a gene: 10. CDR3 in amino acids: CATSSREGANYNEQFF. CDR3 sequence (DNA): TGTGCCACCAGTTCCAGGGAGGGAGCCAACTACAATGAGCAGTTCTTC.

CDR3 protein: CASSLTGVSEQYF. The CDR3 coding sequence is TGTGCCAGCAGCTTAACGGGAGTAAGCGAGCAGTACTTC. The gene calls are TRBV7-9 and TRBJ2-7; D perhaps matches TRBD2 (6 bases). Between the trimmed V and J ends, which lost 2 bases and 6 bases, there was a span of 11 bases. CDR1 and CDR2 (germline): SEHNR, FQNEAQ (reference sequence). This CDR3 region has 13 residues.

A single count supports this clonotype. DNA of the CDR3: TGCAGTGCTAGAGATTGGCCTAGCGACAATGAGCAGTTCTTC. Residues: CSARDWPSDNEQFF. V and J are TRBV20-1 and TRBJ2-1, with TRBD2 as a possible D gene (6 bases). This CDR3 contains 14 residues. Trimming left V 0 bases short and J 5 bases short, with 11 bases between. Germline V gene sequence: CDR1 DFQATT, CDR2 SNEGSKA (reference sequence).

The chain employs TRBV4-2 and TRBJ1-5; D is undetermined. Trimming cost V 0 bases and J 5 bases, with 11 bases left between them. CDR3 length: 15 residues. Germline CDR1 reads LGHNA; CDR2 reads YNFKEQ. CDR3 DNA: TGTGCCAGCAGCCAAGATTCAGCGACCGATCAGCCCCAGCATTTT. Protein: CASSQDSATDQPQHF.

This clonotype was detected only once. This chain links TRBV20-1 with TRBJ2-5; TRBD2 is a possible D gene (5 bases). Near its end, the DNA agrees better with TRBJ2-7, so the J call may be wrong. Germline CDR1 DFQATT, CDR2 SNEGSKA (reference sequence). The CDR3 consists of 14 residues. CDR3 sequence (DNA): TGCAGCGTTGCGGTCGAGGGCTTCCTCTACGAGCAGTACTTC. This translates into CSVAVEGFLYEQYF.

This clonotype has just a few counts. Written as DNA, the CDR3 is TGTGCCAGCAGCGTTGTTTCTGGGGCCAACGTCCTGACTTTC. Translated, it gives CASSVVSGANVLTF. V gene TRBV9 combines with J gene TRBJ2-6; D not certain. Germline V gene lookup returns CDR1 SGDLS and CDR2 YYNGEE. Trimming took off 2 bases at V and 1 base at J, with 4 bases between the two ends. This CDR3 contains 14 residues. The full variable domain, with the rest looked up from reference TRBV9 and TRBJ2-6, is DSGVTQTPKHLITATGQRVTLRCSPRSGDLSVYWYQQSLDQGLQFLIQYYNGEERAKGNILERFSAQQFPDLHSELNLSSLELGDSALYFCASSVVSGANVLTFGAGSRLTVL.

In its sample, this clonotype was seen a few times. V usage is TRBV20-1 and J usage is TRBJ2-5; TRBD2 is a possible D gene (6 bases). This CDR3 has 13 amino acids. V was cut by 6 bases and J by 4 bases, with 15 bases left in between. CDR1 is DFQATT and CDR2 is SNEGSKA in the germline V gene (reference sequence). This CDR3 is CSARPRLVETQYF. As DNA, the CDR3 is TGCAGTGCACGCCCCAGACTAGTAGAGACCCAGTACTTC.

V is TRBV29-1 and J is TRBJ1-1, with D unresolved. The CDR3 has 13 amino acids. CDR1 is SQVTM and CDR2 is ANQGSEA in the germline V gene. V lost 7 bases and J lost 1, with 13 bases in between. The CDR3 DNA reads TGCAGCGCTGGGATAGGAGGGAACACTGAAGCTTTCTTT. This translates into CSAGIGGNTEAFF.

V usage is TRBV7-9 and J usage is TRBJ2-5; no firm D call. The end of the DNA aligns better with TRBJ2-7, so the J call may be wrong. This CDR3 has 15 amino acids. Germline CDR1 SEHNR, CDR2 FQNEAQ (reference sequence). DNA of the CDR3: TGTGCCAGCAGCTTCTACGGTGGGTCGAACTACGAGCAGTACTTC. This gives the protein CASSFYGGSNYEQYF.

This sequence joins TRBV28 and TRBJ2-2; D is unresolved. This CDR3 spans 16 amino acids. The V gene's germline CDR1 is MDHEN and CDR2 SYDVKM. Trimming pared 4 bases from V and 1 base from J, leaving 13 bases between. The CDR3 loop is CASSSYKVVNTGELFF. Here the CDR3 DNA reads TGTGCCAGCAGTTCCTACAAGGTTGTGAACACCGGGGAGCTGTTTTTT.

The CDR3 nucleotides read TGTGCCAGCAAGGAGCGGGAGGGCCTTTACAATGAGCAGTTCTTC. Its translation is CASKEREGLYNEQFF. V gene TRBV2 combines with J gene TRBJ2-1; 10 nucleotides match TRBD2. J was trimmed by 4 bases and V by 7 bases; bases with no gene match: 7. The CDR3 loop spans 15 amino acids. The germline gives CDR1 SNHLY, CDR2 FYNNEI.